The present T cell receptor beta chain was sequenced within a study of CD8 T cells in Susac syndrome. Study-wide points: Individuals included in the TCR sequencing and HLA analysis were acknowledged by the study to be relatively few in number.

CDR1 LNHNV and CDR2 YYDKDF come from the germline V gene (reference sequence). This CDR3 region has 14 residues. Trimming took off 1 base at V and 6 bases at J, with 10 bases between the two ends. CD8+ and CD4+ blood T cells underwent TCR beta sequencing. The multiple sclerosis control group comprised treatment-naive patients with stable or active relapsing-remitting disease. Random-hexamer reverse transcription was applied to about 0.5 to 1 ug RNA. By means of immunoSEQ multiplex PCR, TCR beta CDR3 spanning 54 Vbeta and 13 Jbeta underwent amplification. Via MiXCR, TCRdb re-called the immunoSEQ multiplex PCR reads, giving one row per CDR3 protein. The sample includes about 150,000 distinct CDR3 sequences, roughly 92% of them seen just once. Comment on this clonotype: Its antigen remains unidentified.

The sample was CD4+ T cells from PBMCs. The chain links TRBV15 to TRBJ2-1, with a possible D match to TRBD1 (5 bases). The receptor was isolated from a human donor with multiple sclerosis. CDR3 in amino acids: CATSRGRAPNEQFF. CDR3 DNA: TGTGCCACCAGCAGAGGCAGGGCCCCCAATGAGCAGTTCTTC.